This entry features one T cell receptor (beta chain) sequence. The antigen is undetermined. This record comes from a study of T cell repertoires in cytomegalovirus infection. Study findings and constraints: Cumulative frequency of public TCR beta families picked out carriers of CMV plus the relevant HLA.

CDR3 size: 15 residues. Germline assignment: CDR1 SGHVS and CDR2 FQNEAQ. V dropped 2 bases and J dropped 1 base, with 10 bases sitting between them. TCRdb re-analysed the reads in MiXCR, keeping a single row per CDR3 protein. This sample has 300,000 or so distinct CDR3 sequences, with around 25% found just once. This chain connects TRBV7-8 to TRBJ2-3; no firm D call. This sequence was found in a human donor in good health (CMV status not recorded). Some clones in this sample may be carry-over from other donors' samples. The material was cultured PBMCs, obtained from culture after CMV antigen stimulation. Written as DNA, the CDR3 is TGTGCCAGCAGCTTATATTTCCCTGGCACAGATACGCAGTATTTT. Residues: CASSLYFPGTDTQYF.